This is a list of T cell receptor beta chains from one sample in a study of cytomegalovirus exposure and HLA in healthy donors. Only in-frame clones appear in the TCRdb table, and some are missing; sequencing was by immunoSEQ multiplex PCR. The repertoire consists of 150,000 to 180,000 clones, with 70% to 80% occurring once and the leading ten covering 2.1%. The sample consisted of PBMCs. The receptors originated from a man aged 30-40 years in good health and CMV-seronegative. Both conserved end residues are part of each CDR3. A D gene is named only where the DNA matches it firmly. Size is stated for part of the rows, as once, few or many counts, or as a class when the clone is expanded.

cdr3_nt | cdr3_aa | v_call | clone_size | d_call | j_call
TGCGCCAGCCACAACCCGGGGGGCCAAGATACGCAGTATTTT | CASHNPGGQDTQYF | TRBV5-1 | NA | NA | TRBJ2-3
TGCGCCAGCAGCTTGGGCGACAACGACAGGGTAGGGAATCAGCCCCAGCATTTT | CASSLGDNDRVGNQPQHF | TRBV5-1 | NA | TRBD1 | TRBJ1-5
TGTGCCAGCAGCTCCAGGACAGGGGGCAATCAGCCCCAGCATTTT | CASSSRTGGNQPQHF | TRBV7-9 | NA | TRBD1 | TRBJ1-5
NA | CASSQVGQGSPQNF | TRBV4-1 | NA | NA | TRBJ1-5
TGTGCCAGCAGTAGCGTGGGGAACACTGAAGCTTTCTTT | CASSSVGNTEAFF | TRBV6-5 | NA | NA | TRBJ1-1
TGTGCCAGCAGTCCACCATATTTAGGGGGCAACACCGGGGAGCTGTTTTTT | CASSPPYLGGNTGELFF | TRBV28 | NA | TRBD1 | TRBJ2-2
TGTGCCAGCACCGCTAGCGGGGCCTCCTACAATGAGCAGCTCTTC | CASTASGASYNEQLF | TRBV6-5 | NA | TRBD2 | TRBJ2-1
TGTGCCATTGGGACAGGCGCCTCCTACAATGAGCAGTTCTTC | CAIGTGASYNEQFF | TRBV28 | NA | TRBD1 | TRBJ2-1
TGTGCCAGCAGTCCCCACAGGTCTAGCTCCTATAATTCACCCCTCCACTTT | CASSPHRSSSYNSPLHF | TRBV28 | NA | NA | TRBJ1-6
TGTGCCAGCAGTCAAACCTCAGGGGCCGTTGGCTACACCTTC | CASSQTSGAVGYTF | TRBV28 | NA | NA | TRBJ1-2
TGTGCCAGCAGAATTACACAGGGGCCGGAGGGGACCCAGTACTTC | CASRITQGPEGTQYF | TRBV6-5 | few | NA | TRBJ2-5
TGTGCCAGCAGTGAAGCCCCGGGGGGTTTCTCCTACGAGCAGTACTTC | CASSEAPGGFSYEQYF | TRBV6-1 | NA | TRBD2 | TRBJ2-7
TGTGCCAGCAGTACAGGGGCCCTCACCCTCCACTTT | CASSTGALTLHF | TRBV6-6 | NA | TRBD1 | TRBJ1-6
TGCAGCGTTGAACGACAGGGTGGAGGCTACACCTTC | CSVERQGGGYTF | TRBV29-1 | NA | TRBD1 | TRBJ1-2
TGTGCCAGCAGTCCCCAGGGGGCCCAGGGGGAAAAACTGTTTTTT | CASSPQGAQGEKLFF | TRBV28 | NA | TRBD1 | TRBJ1-4
TGTGCCACCGGGACAGGGGGCTATGGCTACCCCTTC | CATGTGGYGYPF | TRBV28 | NA | TRBD1 | TRBJ1-2
TGTGCTAGCAGCTTAGCGCCTGGGGGGACGGATGAAAAACTGTTTTTT | CASSLAPGGTDEKLFF | TRBV7-7 | NA | NA | TRBJ1-4
TGTGCCAGCAGCCCAATCCCTTTTGGACAGCTCCAAGAGACCCAGTACTTC | CASSPIPFGQLQETQYF | TRBV28 | NA | NA | TRBJ2-5
TGTGCCAGCAGTGAAGCGGCTAGGGGTTCCTATAATTCACCCCTCCACTTT | CASSEAARGSYNSPLHF | TRBV6-1 | NA | NA | TRBJ1-6
TGCAGCGTTTCCACCTCCCGGGACAGGGTATACGAGCAGTACTTC | CSVSTSRDRVYEQYF | TRBV29-1 | NA | TRBD1 | TRBJ2-7
TGTTCCAGCTCCGCAGGAACCCAGCCCCAGCATTTT | CSSSAGTQPQHF | TRBV7-9 | NA | NA | TRBJ1-5
TGTGCCAGCAGCGTAGGGGGCAGCACGGGCACTGAAGCTTTCTTT | CASSVGGSTGTEAFF | TRBV9 | NA | NA | TRBJ1-1
TGTGCCAGCAGCACGGGACAGGGGGCGGAAAAACTGTTTTTT | CASSTGQGAEKLFF | TRBV28 | NA | TRBD1 | TRBJ1-4